Listed here is a single TCR beta chain. This specimen comes from a study of T cells in Graves' hyperthyroidism and ophthalmopathy. Researchers amplified the TCR beta CDR3 regions from RNA transcripts. Researchers ran a first-round RT-PCR on the TCR CDR3 using the HTBI primer set. TCRdb redid the calling of the multiplex PCR reads with MiXCR, one entry per CDR3 protein. The sample contains approximately 720,000 distinct CDR3 sequences, approximately 18% of which appear only once. Clinical symptoms, serum thyroxine and TRAb, thyroid ultrasound and orbital computed tomography together formed the diagnostic basis. Trimming left V 3 bases short and J 2 bases short, with 13 bases between. CDR3 length equals 15 residues. CDR1 is SNHLY, CDR2 FYNNEI, per germline.

The TCR was taken from a woman in her forties or fifties with Graves' hyperthyroidism that later progressed to Graves' ophthalmopathy. The sample taken for sequencing was blood. The V and J genes are TRBV2 and TRBJ1-2; possibly TRBD1 for D (6 bases). The CDR3 region has the DNA TGTGCCAGCAGTGAGTTTCCAGGGGAAAACTATGGCTACACCTTC. Translating gives CASSEFPGENYGYTF.